These 12 T cell receptor beta chains share one sample of origin, sequenced in a study of spatial heterogeneity in lung cancer. Overall study findings and caveats: Counts that tracked tumor mutation counts were those of expanded intratumoral alpha and beta TCRs.

The antigens for these receptors are not known. Stated time point: sample taken at primary tumor resection. TCRdb reprocessed the 5' RACE reads via MiXCR and lists one record per CDR3 protein. Among about 6,800 distinct CDR3 sequences listed, more than 13% were seen once. The sample was lung tumor tissue, taken at surgery. The receptors stem from a female donor with early-stage non-small cell lung cancer.

This clonotype is medium-sized. Since it is a stray read in a library aimed at alpha chains, this beta chain has a size that is not meaningful. The gene calls are TRBV6-5 and TRBJ2-7; 10 nucleotides match TRBD2. V was pared by 0 bases and J by 6 bases, with 5 bases of the junction left unmatched. The CDR3 covers 15 residues. Germline lookup yields CDR1 MNHEY and CDR2 SVGAGI. The CDR3 is CASSYSVAGGFEQYF. CDR3 nucleotides: TGTGCCAGCAGTTACTCGGTAGCGGGGGGTTTCGAGCAGTACTTC.

This clonotype was seen ten or more times. Because the library targeted alpha chains, this beta chain is an off-target read whose size means little. The chain is built from TRBV2 and TRBJ2-5; perhaps TRBD1 as D (6 bases). Trimming pared 7 bases from V and 7 bases from J, leaving 19 bases between. The CDR3 is 14 residues long. Germline CDR1 is SNHLY and CDR2 is FYNNEI. Written as DNA, the CDR3 is TGTGCCAGCAACGGTCAGGGGTTGAGGGGGACCCAGTACTTC. Amino acid sequence: CASNGQGLRGTQYF.

By share, this clonotype counts as medium-sized. In a library made to pick up alpha chains, this beta chain is a stray read with a size that means little. V is TRBV28 and J is TRBJ2-5; D possibly corresponds to TRBD2 (6 bases). V lost 5 bases, J lost 4 bases, and 14 bases lay in between. This CDR3 has 14 amino acids. In germline, CDR1 is MDHEN, CDR2 SYDVKM. The CDR3 bases are TGTGCCAGCAGTGATTGGAGGGGCGCAGAGACCCAGTACTTC. Translated: CASSDWRGAETQYF.

A remark on this clonotype: This beta chain came through as a stray read in a library set up for alpha chains, and its size says little. V gene TRBV5-4 combines with J gene TRBJ2-5; 12 nucleotides align to TRBD2. Germline V gene lookup returns CDR1 SGHNT and CDR2 YYREEE (reference sequence). There are 15 residues in the CDR3. V was pared by 2 bases and J by 7 bases, with 6 bases of the junction left unmatched. The CDR3 sequence: CASSFASGGAGTQYF. The CDR3 DNA is TGTGCCAGCAGCTTTGCTAGCGGGGGGGCCGGGACCCAGTACTTC.

This clonotype is termed medium-sized. The library was designed around alpha chains, so this beta chain is a stray read whose abundance carries little weight. The V and J genes are TRBV29-1 and TRBJ2-3; D ambiguous. Between the trimmed V and J ends, which lost 4 bases and 0 bases, there was a span of 8 bases. This CDR3 is built from 13 residues. Germline lookup yields CDR1 SQVTM and CDR2 ANQGSEA. The CDR3 region is CSVAPTSTDTQYF. DNA for the CDR3: TGCAGCGTTGCCCCAACTAGCACAGATACGCAGTATTTT.

By its share, this clonotype is medium-sized. Within a library made for alpha chains, this beta chain is off target, and its count is uninformative. The chain recombines TRBV28 with TRBJ1-6; 8 bases match TRBD1. Trimming removed 7 bases from V and 9 bases from J; junction bases left unmatched: 11. The CDR3 is 15 amino acids. In germline, CDR1 is MDHEN, CDR2 SYDVKM. The DNA of the CDR3 is TGTGCCAGCACCCCCGCCAGGGGGCTTATTTCACCCCTCCACTTT. The encoded protein is CASTPARGLISPLHF.

By sample fraction, this clonotype is medium-sized (0.01 to 0.1%). The library was designed around alpha chains, so this beta chain is a stray read whose abundance carries little weight. This chain connects TRBV6-6 to TRBJ1-4; 7 bases are a match to TRBD1. The J segment lost 0 bases and the V segment lost 2 bases, leaving 0 bases of the junction unmatched. There are 15 residues in the CDR3. Germline V gene sequence: CDR1 MNHNY, CDR2 SVGAGI (reference sequence). This CDR3 is CASSYDRATNEKLFF. CDR3 in DNA: TGTGCCAGCAGTTACGACAGGGCAACTAATGAAAAACTGTTTTTT.

This clonotype appeared many times. This beta chain lies outside the target of a library built for alpha chains; its clone size means little. The chain couples TRBV3-1 to TRBJ2-4; D is tentatively TRBD1 or TRBD2 (5 bases each). The CDR3 covers 15 residues. CDR1 LGHDT and CDR2 YNNKEL come from the germline V gene (reference sequence). V lost 0 bases and J lost 8, with 14 bases in between. The CDR3 nucleotides read TGTGCCAGCAGCCAAGAACGGGGCCTTGGGGACATTCAGTACTTC. Its translation: CASSQERGLGDIQYF.

In its sample, this clonotype was seen many times. One end of the junction is discordant with germline, which a read error may explain. This beta chain is an off-target read within a library intended for alpha chains, so its frequency means little. V usage is TRBV7-2 and J usage is TRBJ1-1; D gene ambiguous. The CDR3 spans 13 residues. The germline gives CDR1 SGHTA, CDR2 FQGNSA. CDR3 region: CASTLQRNTEAFF. Written as DNA, the CDR3 is TGTGCCAGCACCTTACAGAGGAACACTGAAGCTTTCTTT.

This clonotype is a singleton in its sample. Little can be read into the size of this beta chain, an off-target read in a library designed for alpha chains. CDR3 loop: CSVEETPPLQYF. The CDR3 DNA is TGCAGCGTTGAAGAAACACCGCCACTACAGTATTTT. The chain has TRBV29-1 and TRBJ2-3; the D is unclear. Germline values: CDR1 SQVTM, CDR2 ANQGSEA. The CDR3 contains 12 residues. V gave up 0 bases and J gave up 12 bases, with 13 bases separating them.

This clonotype was recorded at least ten times. This beta chain was picked up by a library intended for alpha chains and is off target, so its count carries little meaning. The chain has TRBV20-1 and TRBJ1-3; tentative D call: TRBD1 (6 bases). Looked up from germline, CDR1 is DFQATT and CDR2 is SNEGSKA (reference sequence). The CDR3 covers 12 residues. The V gene lost 3 bases and the J gene lost 8 bases, with 11 bases spanning the gap. CDR3: CSASVEGDTIYF. In DNA form, the CDR3 reads TGCAGTGCTAGTGTTGAGGGGGACACCATATATTTT.

This clonotype was seen many times. This beta chain appears as a stray read in a library generated for alpha chains; its size is not informative. This chain connects TRBV11-2 to TRBJ1-1; D unresolved. The germline V and J ends were trimmed by 0 bases and 6 bases, with 8 bases remaining between them. The CDR3 length is 13 residues. Germline CDR1 is SGHAT and CDR2 is FQNNGV. CDR3: CASSLDIGPEAFF. The CDR3 DNA reads TGTGCCAGCAGCTTAGATATTGGCCCTGAAGCTTTCTTT.